These T cell receptor beta chains were read from a single sample in a study of early T cells in non-severe SARS-CoV-2 infection. TCRdb re-derived calls from the 5' RACE reads in MiXCR, one entry per CDR3 protein. The profile shows about 41,000 distinct CDR3 sequences, roughly a tenth of them singletons. The sample was whole blood. The receptor source for this set is an adult who was a healthcare worker with PCR-confirmed SARS-CoV-2 infection or an uninfected control (not recorded which). Both conserved end residues are part of each CDR3.

cdr3_aa | cdr3_length | j_call | v_call
CASSSSGGALNEQFF | 15 | TRBJ2-1 | TRBV25-1
CASSEQGGGELFF | 13 | TRBJ2-2 | TRBV11-3
CASSPWQGMSTEAFF | 15 | TRBJ1-1 | TRBV6-5
CASSSRTDTTQYF | 13 | TRBJ2-3 | TRBV7-2
CASSPDGTGRETQYF | 15 | TRBJ2-5 | TRBV7-8
CASSQEPPGRAMAGANVLTF | 20 | TRBJ2-6 | TRBV4-3
CASSLPGQETQYF | 13 | TRBJ2-5 | TRBV5-8
CASSEFPYEQYF | 12 | TRBJ2-7 | TRBV25-1
CASSYGTRAYEQYF | 14 | TRBJ2-7 | TRBV25-1
CASSGTGLFYGYTF | 14 | TRBJ1-2 | TRBV7-9
CASSVEGGARTEAFF | 15 | TRBJ1-1 | TRBV9
CASSVVDYGYTF | 12 | TRBJ1-2 | TRBV9
CASSKDVREGSHEQYF | 16 | TRBJ2-7 | TRBV21-1
CASSEAGTVNQPQHF | 15 | TRBJ1-5 | TRBV2
CASSPRPQETQYF | 13 | TRBJ2-5 | TRBV11-2
CASSPRLATYEQYF | 14 | TRBJ2-7 | TRBV9
CASSVGQGFSQPQHF | 15 | TRBJ1-5 | TRBV2
CATSDLRGVQETQYF | 15 | TRBJ2-5 | TRBV24-1
CASSTRPGGSYEQYF | 15 | TRBJ2-7 | TRBV9
CASSPSGNYGYTF | 13 | TRBJ1-2 | TRBV14
CASSYRGYGELFF | 13 | TRBJ2-2 | TRBV6-5
CASSPIGVSGQGQPQHF | 17 | TRBJ1-5 | TRBV12-3/TRBV12-4
CASSEAGGYEQYF | 13 | TRBJ2-7 | TRBV10-1
CATSDLNEQFF | 11 | TRBJ2-1 | TRBV24-1
CASSLISGSPDTQYF | 15 | TRBJ2-3 | TRBV5-1
CASSLWSGSGGTDTQYF | 17 | TRBJ2-3 | TRBV7-6
CASSPPGQGAYIQYF | 15 | TRBJ2-4 | TRBV5-4
CASSARVAGTREQFF | 15 | TRBJ2-1 | TRBV10-1
CASSLGGTQTQYF | 13 | TRBJ2-5 | TRBV5-6
CATAEGISGNTIYF | 14 | TRBJ1-3 | TRBV15
CSAIEGDGGYGYTF | 14 | TRBJ1-2 | TRBV20-1
CAWTGTGSSYEQYF | 14 | TRBJ2-7 | TRBV30
CASTLRGPQETQYF | 14 | TRBJ2-5 | TRBV7-9
CASSSGQGATNEKLFF | 16 | TRBJ1-4 | TRBV18
CASSQAAAPNTGELFF | 16 | TRBJ2-2 | TRBV4-3
CASSLGPSEETQYF | 14 | TRBJ2-5 | TRBV5-1
CASSLDLDRAYEQYF | 15 | TRBJ2-7 | TRBV12-3/TRBV12-4
CASSLFGRNQETQYF | 15 | TRBJ2-5 | TRBV7-9